Shown below are 3 T cell receptor beta chains from a single sample sequenced in a study of cytomegalovirus exposure and HLA in healthy donors. The primer mix had 60 Vbeta and 13 Jbeta primers. Repertoires were generated with immunoSEQ multiplex PCR, while TCRdb's copy carries only in-frame clones and drops some. The sample records some 150,000 clones, 65% to 80% being singletons. The source material was PBMCs. These receptors originate from a man younger than 35 in good health and CMV-seronegative.

This chain connects TRBV2 to TRBJ2-5, with D tentatively TRBD1 (7 bases). This CDR3 contains 12 residues. Germline V lookup: CDR1 SNHLY, CDR2 FYNNEI. Trimming took 9 bases from V and 2 from J, leaving 10 bases between them. The CDR3 is CARGGQQETQYF. CDR3 in DNA: TGTGCCAGGGGGGGACAGCAAGAGACCCAGTACTTC.

V and J are TRBV10-1 and TRBJ1-1; no clear D. Trimming cost V 6 bases and J 0 bases, with 11 bases left between them. There are 14 residues in the CDR3. CDR1 is WNHNN and CDR2 is SYGVQD in the germline V gene (reference sequence). Written as DNA, the CDR3 is TGCGCCAGCAGGGGCAGCCTGATGAACACTGAAGCTTTCTTT. This codes for CASRGSLMNTEAFF.

The chain employs TRBV28 and TRBJ1-1, with D possibly TRBD1 on 6 matching bases. The germline CDR1 and CDR2 sequences are MDHEN and SYDVKM. This CDR3 has 15 amino acids. V was trimmed by 5 bases and J by 2 bases, leaving 15 bases between them. The chain's CDR3 is CASSRYEGGNTEAFF. CDR3 in DNA: TGTGCCAGCAGTCGTTACGAAGGGGGAAACACTGAAGCTTTCTTT.